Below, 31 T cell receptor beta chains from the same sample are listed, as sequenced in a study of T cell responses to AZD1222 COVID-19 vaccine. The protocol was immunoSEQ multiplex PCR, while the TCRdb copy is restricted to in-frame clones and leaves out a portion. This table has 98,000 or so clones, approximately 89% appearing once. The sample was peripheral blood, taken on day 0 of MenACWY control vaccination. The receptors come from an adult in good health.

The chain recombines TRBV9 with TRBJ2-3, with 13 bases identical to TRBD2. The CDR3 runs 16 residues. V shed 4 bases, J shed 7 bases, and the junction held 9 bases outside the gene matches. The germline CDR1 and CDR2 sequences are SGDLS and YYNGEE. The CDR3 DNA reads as TGTGCCAGCAGCATGGGAGGGACTAGCGGGGCCAATACGCAGTATTTT. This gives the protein CASSMGGTSGANTQYF.

The CDR3 region is CASGFYTGEGTGELFF. The CDR3 nucleotides read TGTGCCAGCGGATTTTACACAGGGGAGGGGACCGGGGAGCTGTTTTTT. This chain connects TRBV7-8 to TRBJ2-2; D may match TRBD1 or TRBD2 (7 bases each). The CDR3 totals 16 residues. The V gene lost 8 bases and the J gene lost 5 bases, with 21 bases spanning the gap. Germline CDR1 is SGHVS and CDR2 is FQNEAQ.

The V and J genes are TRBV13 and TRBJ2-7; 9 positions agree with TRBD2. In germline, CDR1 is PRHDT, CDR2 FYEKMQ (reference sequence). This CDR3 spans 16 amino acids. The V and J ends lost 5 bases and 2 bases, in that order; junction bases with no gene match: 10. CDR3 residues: CASSLGVAGGPYEQYF. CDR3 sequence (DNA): TGTGCCAGCAGCCTGGGGGTTGCGGGGGGGCCCTACGAGCAGTACTTC.

CDR3 in amino acids: CASSIGHMNTEAFF. DNA for the CDR3: TGTGCCAGCAGTATAGGGCATATGAACACTGAAGCTTTCTTT. The chain links TRBV7-2 to TRBJ1-1; D is unresolved. The CDR3 has 14 residues. The ends were cut back, 6 bases at V and 0 bases at J, with 11 bases in the middle. Germline V gene lookup returns CDR1 SGHTA and CDR2 FQGNSA.

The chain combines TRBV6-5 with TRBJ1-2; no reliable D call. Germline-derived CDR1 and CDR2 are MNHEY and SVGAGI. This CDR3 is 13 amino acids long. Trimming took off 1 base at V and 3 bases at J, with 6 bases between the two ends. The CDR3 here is CASSYFGDYGYTF. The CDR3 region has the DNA TGTGCCAGCAGTTACTTTGGGGACTATGGCTACACCTTC.

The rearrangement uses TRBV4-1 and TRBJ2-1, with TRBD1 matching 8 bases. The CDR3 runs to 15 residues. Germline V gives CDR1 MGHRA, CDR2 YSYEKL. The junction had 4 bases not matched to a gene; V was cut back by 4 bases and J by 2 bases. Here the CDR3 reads CASSRGQGPYNEQFF. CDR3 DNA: TGCGCCAGCAGCCGCGGACAGGGCCCCTACAATGAGCAGTTCTTC.

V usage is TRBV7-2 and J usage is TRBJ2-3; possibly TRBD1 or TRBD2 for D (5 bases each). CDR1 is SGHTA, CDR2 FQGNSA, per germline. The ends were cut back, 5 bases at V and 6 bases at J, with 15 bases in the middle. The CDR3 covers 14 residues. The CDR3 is CASSPSRGSDTQYF. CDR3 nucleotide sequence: TGTGCCAGCAGCCCCTCGAGGGGCTCGGATACGCAGTATTTT.

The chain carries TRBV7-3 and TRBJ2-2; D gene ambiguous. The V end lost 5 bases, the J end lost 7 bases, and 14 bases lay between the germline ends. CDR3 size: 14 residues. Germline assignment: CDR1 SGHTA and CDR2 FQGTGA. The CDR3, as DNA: TGTGCCAGCAGCCCTCCGGCTGGGTACGGGGAGCTGTTTTTT. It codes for CASSPPAGYGELFF.

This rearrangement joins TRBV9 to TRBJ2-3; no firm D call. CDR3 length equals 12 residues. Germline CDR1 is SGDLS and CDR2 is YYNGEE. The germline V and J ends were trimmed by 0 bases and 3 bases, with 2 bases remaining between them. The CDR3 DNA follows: TGTGCCAGCAGCGTAGAAACAGATACGCAGTATTTT. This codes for CASSVETDTQYF.

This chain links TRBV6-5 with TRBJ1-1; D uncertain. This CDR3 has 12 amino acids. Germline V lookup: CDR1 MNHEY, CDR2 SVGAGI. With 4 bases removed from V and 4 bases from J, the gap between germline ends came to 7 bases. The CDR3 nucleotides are TGTGCCAGCAGTTCCTTAAGCACTGAAGCTTTCTTT. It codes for CASSSLSTEAFF.

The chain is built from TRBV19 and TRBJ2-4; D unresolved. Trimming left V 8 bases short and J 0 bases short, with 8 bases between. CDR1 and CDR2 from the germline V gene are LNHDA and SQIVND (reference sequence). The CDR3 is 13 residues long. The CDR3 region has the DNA TGTGCCAGTTACGATGTAGCCAAAAACATTCAGTACTTC. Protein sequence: CASYDVAKNIQYF.

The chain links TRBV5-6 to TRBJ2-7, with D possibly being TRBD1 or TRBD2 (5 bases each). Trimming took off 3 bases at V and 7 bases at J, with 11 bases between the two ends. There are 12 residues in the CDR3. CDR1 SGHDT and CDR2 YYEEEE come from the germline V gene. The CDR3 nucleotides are TGTGCCAGCAGCTGGGGGTTAGGGGAGCAGTACTTC. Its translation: CASSWGLGEQYF. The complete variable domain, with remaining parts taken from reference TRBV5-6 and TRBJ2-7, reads DAGVTQSPTHLIKTRGQQVTLRCSPKSGHDTVSWYQQALGQGPQFIFQYYEEEERQRGNFPDRFSGHQFPNYSSELNVNALLLGDSALYLCASSWGLGEQYFGPGTRLTVT.

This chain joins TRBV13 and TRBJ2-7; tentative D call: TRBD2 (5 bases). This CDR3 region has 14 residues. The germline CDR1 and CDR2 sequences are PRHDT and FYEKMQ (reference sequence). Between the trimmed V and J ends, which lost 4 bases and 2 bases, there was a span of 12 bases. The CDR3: CASSSQDGTYEQYF. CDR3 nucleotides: TGTGCCAGCAGCTCCCAAGACGGGACCTACGAGCAGTACTTC.

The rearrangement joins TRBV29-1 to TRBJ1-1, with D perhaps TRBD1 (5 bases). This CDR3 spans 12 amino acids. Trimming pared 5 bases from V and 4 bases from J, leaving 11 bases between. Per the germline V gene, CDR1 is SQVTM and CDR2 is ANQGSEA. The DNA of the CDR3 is TGCAGCGTTACCAGGGTCGGCACTGAAGCTTTCTTT. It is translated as CSVTRVGTEAFF.

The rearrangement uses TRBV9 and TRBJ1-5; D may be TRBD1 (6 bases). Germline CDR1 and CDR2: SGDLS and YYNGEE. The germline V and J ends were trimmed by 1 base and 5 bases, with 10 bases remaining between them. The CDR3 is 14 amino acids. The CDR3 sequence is CASSVSGAHQPQHF. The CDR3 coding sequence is TGTGCCAGCAGCGTATCAGGGGCACATCAGCCCCAGCATTTT.

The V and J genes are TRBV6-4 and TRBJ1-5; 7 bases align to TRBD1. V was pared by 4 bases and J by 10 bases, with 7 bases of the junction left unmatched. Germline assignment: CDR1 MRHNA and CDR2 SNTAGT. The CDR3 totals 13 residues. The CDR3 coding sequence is TGTGCCAGCAGTGTAGAAGGGGGCTCACCCCAGCATTTT. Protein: CASSVEGGSPQHF.

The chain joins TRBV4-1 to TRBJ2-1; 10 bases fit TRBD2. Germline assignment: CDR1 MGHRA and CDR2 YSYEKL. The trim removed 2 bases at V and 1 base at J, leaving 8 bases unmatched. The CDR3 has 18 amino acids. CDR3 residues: CASSQIFPSGGSYNEQFF. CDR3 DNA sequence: TGCGCCAGCAGCCAAATTTTTCCTAGCGGGGGATCCTACAATGAGCAGTTCTTC.

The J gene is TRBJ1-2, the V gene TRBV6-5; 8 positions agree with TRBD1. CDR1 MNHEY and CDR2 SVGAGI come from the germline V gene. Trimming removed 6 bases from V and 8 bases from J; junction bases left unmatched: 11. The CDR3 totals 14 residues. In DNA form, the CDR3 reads TGTGCCAGCAGCCAAGGACAGGGCGCGGGGGGCTACACCTTC. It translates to CASSQGQGAGGYTF.

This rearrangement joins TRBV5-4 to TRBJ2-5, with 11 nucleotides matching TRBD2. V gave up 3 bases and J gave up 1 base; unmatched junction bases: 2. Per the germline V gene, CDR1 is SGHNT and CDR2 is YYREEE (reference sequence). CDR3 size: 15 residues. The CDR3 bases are TGTGCCAGCAGCTCTAGCGGGGGGATCCAAGAGACCCAGTACTTC. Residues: CASSSSGGIQETQYF.

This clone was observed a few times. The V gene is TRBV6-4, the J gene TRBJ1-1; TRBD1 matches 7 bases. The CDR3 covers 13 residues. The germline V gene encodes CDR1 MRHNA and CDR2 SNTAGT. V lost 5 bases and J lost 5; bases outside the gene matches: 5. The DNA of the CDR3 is TGTGCCAGCAGTCAAGACAGGGATACTGAAGCTTTCTTT. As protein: CASSQDRDTEAFF.

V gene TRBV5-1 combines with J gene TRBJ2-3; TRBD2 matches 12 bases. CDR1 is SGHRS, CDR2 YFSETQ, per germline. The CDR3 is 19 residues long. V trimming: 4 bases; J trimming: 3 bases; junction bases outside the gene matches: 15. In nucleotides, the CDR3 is TGCGCCAGCAGCCCCCTGTCCCCTAGCGGGGGGGCCGGGACAGATACGCAGTATTTT. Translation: CASSPLSPSGGAGTDTQYF.

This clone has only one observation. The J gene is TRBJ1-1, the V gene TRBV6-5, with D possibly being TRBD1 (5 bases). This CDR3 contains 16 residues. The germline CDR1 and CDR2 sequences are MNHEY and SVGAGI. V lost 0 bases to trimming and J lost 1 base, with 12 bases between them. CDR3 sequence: CASSYSRGESNTEAFF. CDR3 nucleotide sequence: TGTGCCAGCAGTTACTCCCGGGGGGAATCGAACACTGAAGCTTTCTTT.

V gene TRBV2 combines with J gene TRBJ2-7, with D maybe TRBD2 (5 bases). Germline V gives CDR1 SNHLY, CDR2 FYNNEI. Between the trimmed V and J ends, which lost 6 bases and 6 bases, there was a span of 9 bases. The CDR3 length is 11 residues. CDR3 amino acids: CASSGESEQYF. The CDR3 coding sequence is TGTGCCAGCAGCGGGGAAAGCGAGCAGTACTTC.

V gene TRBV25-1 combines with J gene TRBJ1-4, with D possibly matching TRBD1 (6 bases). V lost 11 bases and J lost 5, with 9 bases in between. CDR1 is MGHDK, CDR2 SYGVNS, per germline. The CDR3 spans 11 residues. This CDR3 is CAGQTNEKLFF. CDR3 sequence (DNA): TGTGCCGGACAGACAAATGAAAAACTGTTTTTT.

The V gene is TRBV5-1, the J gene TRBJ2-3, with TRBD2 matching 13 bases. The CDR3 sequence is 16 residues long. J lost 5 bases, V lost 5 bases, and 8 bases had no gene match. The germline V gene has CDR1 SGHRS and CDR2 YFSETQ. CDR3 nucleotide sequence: TGCGCCAGCAGGAGCGGACTAGCGGGGGATATAGATACGCAGTATTTT. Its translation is CASRSGLAGDIDTQYF.

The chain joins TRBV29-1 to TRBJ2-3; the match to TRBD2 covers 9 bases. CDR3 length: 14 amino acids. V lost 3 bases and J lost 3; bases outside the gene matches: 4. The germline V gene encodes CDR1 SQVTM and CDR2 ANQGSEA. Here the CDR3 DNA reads TGCAGCGTTGAGGCTAGCGGGATTACAGATACGCAGTATTTT. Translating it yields CSVEASGITDTQYF.

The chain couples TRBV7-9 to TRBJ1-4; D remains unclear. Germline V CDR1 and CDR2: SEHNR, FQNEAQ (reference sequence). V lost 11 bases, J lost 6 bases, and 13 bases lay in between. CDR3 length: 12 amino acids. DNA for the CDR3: TGTGCCTCAAACATAGGAGATGAAAAACTGTTTTTT. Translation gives CASNIGDEKLFF.

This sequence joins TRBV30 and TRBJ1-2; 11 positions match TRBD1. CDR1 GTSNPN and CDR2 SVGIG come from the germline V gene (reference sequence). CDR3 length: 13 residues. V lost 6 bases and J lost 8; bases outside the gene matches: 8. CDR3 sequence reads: CACTGTGGLGYTF. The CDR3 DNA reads TGTGCCTGTACCGGGACAGGGGGTCTAGGCTACACCTTC.

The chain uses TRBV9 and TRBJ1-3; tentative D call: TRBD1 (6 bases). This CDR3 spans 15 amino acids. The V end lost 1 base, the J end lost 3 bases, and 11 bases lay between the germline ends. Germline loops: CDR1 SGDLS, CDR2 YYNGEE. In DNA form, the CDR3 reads TGTGCCAGCAGCGTACAACAGGGTATTGGAAACACCATATATTTT. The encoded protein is CASSVQQGIGNTIYF.

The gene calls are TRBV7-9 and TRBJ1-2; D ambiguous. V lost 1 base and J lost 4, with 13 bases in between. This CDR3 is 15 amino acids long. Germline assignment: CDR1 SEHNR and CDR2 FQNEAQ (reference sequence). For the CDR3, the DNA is TGTGCCAGCAGCTTAGGGGGTGGGGTGCTCTATGGCTACACCTTC. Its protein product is CASSLGGGVLYGYTF.

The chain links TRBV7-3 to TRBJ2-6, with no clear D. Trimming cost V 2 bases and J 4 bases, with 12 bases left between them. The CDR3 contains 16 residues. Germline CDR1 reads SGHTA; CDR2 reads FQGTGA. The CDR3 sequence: CASSLLAGAGANVLTF. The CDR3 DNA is TGTGCCAGCAGCTTACTGGCCGGAGCCGGGGCCAACGTCCTGACTTTC.